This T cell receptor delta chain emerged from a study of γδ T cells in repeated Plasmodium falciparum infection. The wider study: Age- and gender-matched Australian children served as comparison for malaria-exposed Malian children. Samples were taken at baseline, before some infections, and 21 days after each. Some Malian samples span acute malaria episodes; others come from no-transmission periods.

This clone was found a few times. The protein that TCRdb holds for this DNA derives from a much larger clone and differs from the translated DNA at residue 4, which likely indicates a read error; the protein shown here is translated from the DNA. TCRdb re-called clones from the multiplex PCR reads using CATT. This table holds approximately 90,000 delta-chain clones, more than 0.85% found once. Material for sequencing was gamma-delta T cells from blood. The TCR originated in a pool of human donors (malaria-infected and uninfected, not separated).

The CDR3 nucleotides read TGTGCTCTTAGGGACGGCTCCTGGGGGATACGAGACACCGATAAACTCATCTTT. It is translated as CALRDGSWGIRDTDKLIF. This chain links TRDV1 with TRDJ1; 12 bases are a match to TRDD3. The J gene comes from matching the DNA to germline here; TCRdb lacks it. This CDR3 is built from 18 residues. Germline loops: CDR1 TSWWSYY, CDR2 QGS.